This T cell receptor beta chain was sequenced during a study of early T cells in non-severe SARS-CoV-2 infection. Looking at the study overall: Chains were unpaired, as sequencing was done on bulk RNA from unsorted whole blood.

This clonotype was observed a handful of times. Antigen unknown. The CDR3 runs to 15 residues. J was trimmed by 6 bases and V by 1 base; bases with no gene match: 5. Each cDNA molecule carried a unique molecular identifier. TCRdb processed the 5' RACE reads anew with MiXCR; each CDR3 protein has one entry. The table has around 50,000 distinct CDR3 sequences, 12% seen once. Study conclusions and caveats: In VDJdb matching, anti-spike CD8 responses were favored while private and CD4 specificities went missing.

The specimen was whole blood. The rearrangement links TRBV12-3 or TRBV12-4 to TRBJ2-2; 7 bases are shared with TRBD1. This TCR came from an adult who was a healthcare worker with PCR-confirmed SARS-CoV-2 infection or an uninfected control (not recorded which). CDR3 nucleotides: TGTGCCAGCAGTTTAGTGCGAGGGGGCCCCGGGGAGCTGTTTTTT. It encodes CASSLVRGGPGELFF.